These 18 T cell receptor beta chains came from one sample sequenced in a study of OX40 agonist ivuxolimab in advanced cancers. Library generation was performed with the immunoSEQ multiplex PCR assay. As stored in TCRdb, this immuneACCESS dataset retains in-frame rearrangements with V and J assigned. A fraction of the clones does not appear; measured against another copy, unresolved V genes explain less than half of the discrepancy, and the remainder lacks a known reason. The sample contains 60,000 to 75,000 clones, roughly 90% of them found a single time. Roughly 5.1% of the sample is in the top ten clones. Sequenced material: CD4+ or CD8+ T cells sorted from blood, taken in a trial of the OX40 agonist ivuxolimab. Receptors originate from an adult with an advanced solid tumor such as melanoma, head and neck, liver or kidney cancer.

The chain employs TRBV5-1 and TRBJ2-1; 10 nucleotides align to TRBD2. With 1 base clipped from V and 7 bases from J, the junction kept 8 bases outside the gene matches. The length of the CDR3 is 16 residues. Germline V CDR1 and CDR2: SGHRS, YFSETQ. CDR3: CASSLLSSGSGNEQFF. The CDR3 nucleotides are TGCGCCAGCAGCTTGTTGTCTAGCGGGAGTGGGAATGAGCAGTTCTTC.

V is TRBV6-5 and J is TRBJ2-5, with TRBD1 matching 10 bases. Germline values: CDR1 MNHEY, CDR2 SVGAGI. This CDR3 contains 15 residues. V lost 10 bases and J lost 5; bases outside the gene matches: 13. The CDR3 spells CATQMTGGKAETQYF. Here the CDR3 DNA reads TGTGCCACTCAAATGACAGGGGGCAAGGCTGAGACCCAGTACTTC.

The rearrangement joins TRBV11-2 to TRBJ2-5; a possible D gene is TRBD1 (6 bases). CDR1 is SGHAT, CDR2 FQNNGV, per germline. Trimming removed 1 base at V and 4 bases at J, with 13 bases between. The CDR3 extends over 15 amino acids. CDR3 in amino acids: CASSLGQVPGETQYF. CDR3 DNA: TGTGCCAGCAGCTTAGGACAGGTCCCGGGAGAGACCCAGTACTTC.

CDR3 sequence (DNA): TGTGCCAGCTCACCGACAGGGGGCTCCTCCTACGAGCAGTACTTC. This sequence encodes CASSPTGGSSYEQYF. The chain couples TRBV18 to TRBJ2-7, with 10 bases identical to TRBD1. The V gene's germline CDR1 is KGHSH and CDR2 LQKENI. Unmatched junction bases numbered 2, after V lost 3 bases and J lost 0 bases. The CDR3 has 15 amino acids.

This chain uses TRBV9 with TRBJ2-1; TRBD1 might be the D (6 bases). CDR1 is SGDLS and CDR2 is YYNGEE in the germline V gene. The CDR3 totals 16 residues. Trimming removed 3 bases at V and 6 bases at J, with 19 bases between. The CDR3: CASSGGHLVTRNEQFF. CDR3 nucleotides: TGTGCCAGCAGCGGGGGACACCTAGTAACCCGCAATGAGCAGTTCTTC.

The chain links TRBV2 to TRBJ2-2; 10 bases fit TRBD2. The CDR3 loop spans 14 amino acids. With V trimmed by 6 bases and J by 6 bases, 4 bases remained unmatched. Germline loops: CDR1 SNHLY, CDR2 FYNNEI. The CDR3 DNA reads TGTGCCAGCAGCGCTAGCGGGAGCGCCGGGGAGCTGTTTTTT. Protein: CASSASGSAGELFF. Looking up the rest from reference TRBV2 and TRBJ2-2 gives the full variable domain: EPEVTQTPSHQVTQMGQEVILRCVPISNHLYFYWYRQILGQKVEFLVSFYNNEISEKSEIFDDQFSVERPDGSNFTLKIRSTKLEDSAMYFCASSASGSAGELFFGEGSRLTVL.

The rearrangement joins TRBV5-1 to TRBJ2-1; TRBD2 matches at 13 bases. Germline trimming cut 4 bases from V and 8 bases from J; bases unmatched to any gene: 6. Germline V lookup: CDR1 SGHRS, CDR2 YFSETQ. This CDR3 has 15 amino acids. CDR3: CASSAGTSGMYEQFF. The CDR3 coding sequence is TGCGCCAGCAGCGCGGGGACTAGCGGGATGTATGAGCAGTTCTTC.

The chain employs TRBV29-1 and TRBJ2-5, with 10 bases matching TRBD1. Germline loops: CDR1 SQVTM, CDR2 ANQGSEA. There are 14 residues in the CDR3. With 6 bases clipped from V and 4 bases from J, the junction kept 8 bases outside the gene matches. The CDR3 loop reads CSVEGQGTLETQYF. The CDR3 DNA reads as TGCAGCGTGGAGGGACAGGGGACGTTAGAGACCCAGTACTTC.

The V call is TRBV7-2, the J call TRBJ2-7; D not resolved. The germline V and J ends were trimmed by 0 bases and 3 bases, with 12 bases remaining between them. Per germline, CDR1 SGHTA and CDR2 FQGNSA. The CDR3 is made up of 15 amino acids. The CDR3 DNA sequence: TGTGCCAGCAGCTTAGCGGCCACACAGAACTACGAGCAGTACTTC. Its translation is CASSLAATQNYEQYF. Full variable domain (rest looked up from reference TRBV7-2 and TRBJ2-7): GAGVSQSPSNKVTEKGKDVELRCDPISGHTALYWYRQSLGQGLEFLIYFQGNSAPDKSGLPSDRFSAERTGGSVSTLTIQRTQQEDSAVYLCASSLAATQNYEQYFGPGTRLTVT.

This chain connects TRBV19 to TRBJ2-3; D may be TRBD1 (5 bases). CDR1 and CDR2 from the germline V gene are LNHDA and SQIVND (reference sequence). The ends were cut back, 4 bases at V and 4 bases at J, with 12 bases in the middle. CDR3 size: 14 residues. The CDR3 bases are TGTGCCAGTAGTAGCCTCAGGGTCTCAGATACGCAGTATTTT. Translating it yields CASSSLRVSDTQYF.

The gene calls are TRBV19 and TRBJ1-6; tentative D call: TRBD1 (5 bases). The germline V and J ends were trimmed by 5 bases and 9 bases, with 20 bases remaining between them. The CDR3 totals 16 residues. Germline V gene sequence: CDR1 LNHDA, CDR2 SQIVND (reference sequence). CDR3 bases: TGTGCCAGTAGTTCCCTCCCGGGGCGGCCCGGTTCACCCCTCCACTTT. Its translation: CASSSLPGRPGSPLHF.

The chain joins TRBV29-1 to TRBJ1-2, with D unresolved. CDR1 and CDR2 from the germline V gene are SQVTM and ANQGSEA. CDR3 length: 11 amino acids. The V gene lost 5 bases and the J gene lost 6 bases, with 10 bases spanning the gap. Here the CDR3 reads CSVFLVDGYTF. The DNA for the CDR3 is TGCAGCGTTTTTCTTGTGGATGGCTACACCTTC. Combining the CDR3 with reference TRBV29-1 and TRBJ1-2 gives the whole variable domain SAVISQKPSRDICQRGTSLTIQCQVDSQVTMMFWYRQQPGQSLTLIATANQGSEATYESGFVIDKFPISRPNLTFSTLTVSNMSPEDSSIYLCSVFLVDGYTFGSGTRLTVV.

The chain has TRBV28 and TRBJ1-2; TRBD1 might be the D (6 bases). This CDR3 comprises 14 residues. Trimming left V 4 bases short and J 4 bases short, with 13 bases between. CDR1 MDHEN and CDR2 SYDVKM come from the germline V gene. CDR3 DNA: TGTGCCAGCAGTTCAGGACAGCCCAGCTATGGCTACACCTTC. Translation: CASSSGQPSYGYTF.

This clone was counted between two and nine times. The chain links TRBV7-2 to TRBJ2-3; 8 nucleotides agree with TRBD2. The CDR3 has 16 residues. Germline values: CDR1 SGHTA, CDR2 FQGNSA. The V gene end was trimmed by 4 bases and the J gene end by 6 bases; junction bases not matched to a gene: 12. The CDR3 region is CASSSGFGGAGDTQYF. In nucleotides, the CDR3 is TGTGCCAGCAGCTCAGGGTTCGGGGGGGCCGGGGATACGCAGTATTTT.

The J gene is TRBJ1-5, the V gene TRBV5-1; TRBD1 agrees at 7 bases. The CDR3 spans 14 residues. From germline, CDR1 is SGHRS and CDR2 YFSETQ. Trimming took 0 bases from V and 7 from J; bases not matched to a gene: 4. The CDR3 coding sequence is TGCGCCAGCAGCTTGGCAGGGGGTGAGCAGCCCCAGCATTTT. Amino acid sequence: CASSLAGGEQPQHF.

This sequence joins TRBV11-2 and TRBJ2-1; weak D call: TRBD1 (6 bases). Germline CDR1 and CDR2: SGHAT and FQNNGV. Trimming took off 4 bases at V and 7 bases at J, with 14 bases between the two ends. The CDR3 is made up of 14 amino acids. As DNA, the CDR3 is TGTGCCAGCAGCTCTCACAGGGTTGGGAATGAGCAGTTCTTC. Residues: CASSSHRVGNEQFF.

The V call is TRBV30, the J call TRBJ1-1, with D possibly matching TRBD1 (6 bases). The CDR3 has 15 residues. The V gene's germline CDR1 is GTSNPN and CDR2 SVGIG (reference sequence). V was shortened by 3 bases and J by 5 bases, with 19 bases between the two germline ends. The DNA of the CDR3 is TGTGCCTGGAGCCTCCCCGACAGGATGAGGACTGAAGCTTTCTTT. This translates into CAWSLPDRMRTEAFF. The entire variable domain, with the rest obtained from reference TRBV30 and TRBJ1-1, is as follows: SQTIHQWPATLVQPVGSPLSLECTVEGTSNPNLYWYRQAAGRGLQLLFYSVGIGQISSEVPQNLSASRPQDRQFILSSKKLLLSDSGFYLCAWSLPDRMRTEAFFGQGTRLTVV.

V is TRBV11-2 and J is TRBJ2-7; D not resolved. CDR3 size: 11 residues. V was clipped by 6 bases and J by 7 bases, with 10 bases between them. Germline CDR1 is SGHAT and CDR2 is FQNNGV. Here the CDR3 DNA reads TGTGCCAGCAGTAGGTTCAGTGAGCAGTACTTC. It translates to CASSRFSEQYF.